One sample yielded the 6 T cell receptor beta chains listed below, sequenced in a study of blood T cell repertoires in COVID-19. Generated by immunoSEQ multiplex PCR, the TCRdb table keeps only in-frame clones and is missing some. The data show about 160,000 clones, with over 80% seen just once and 10% to 15% held by the top ten. Sequencing was done on a sample of peripheral blood. The receptors here all came from a man between 70 and 80 years old who had recovered from COVID-19.

This rearrangement joins TRBV5-1 to TRBJ1-3, with 7 nucleotides matching TRBD1. V lost 2 bases, J lost 1 base, and 3 bases stayed unmatched. The CDR3 is 15 amino acids. CDR1 is SGHRS and CDR2 is YFSETQ in the germline V gene. CDR3 in DNA: TGCGCCAGCAGCTTTCAGGGGGAATCTGGAAACACCATATATTTT. Translating it yields CASSFQGESGNTIYF.

The chain is built from TRBV14 and TRBJ2-1; 7 bases match TRBD2. This CDR3 comprises 16 residues. The junction had 5 bases not matched to a gene; V was cut back by 2 bases and J by 1 base. Germline V gene sequence: CDR1 SGHDN, CDR2 FVKESK. This CDR3 is CASSQHSGLSYNEQFF. The DNA for the CDR3 is TGTGCCAGCAGCCAACATAGCGGGCTTTCCTACAATGAGCAGTTCTTC.

This rearrangement joins TRBV9 to TRBJ2-3, with TRBD2 matching over 9 bases. The CDR3 has 15 amino acids. Germline assignment: CDR1 SGDLS and CDR2 YYNGEE. V lost 5 bases to trimming and J lost 2 bases; unmatched junction nucleotides: 6. CDR3: CASSWTSANTDTQYF. In DNA, the CDR3 is TGTGCCAGCAGTTGGACTAGCGCAAACACAGATACGCAGTATTTT. The entire variable domain, with the rest obtained from reference TRBV9 and TRBJ2-3, is as follows: DSGVTQTPKHLITATGQRVTLRCSPRSGDLSVYWYQQSLDQGLQFLIQYYNGEERAKGNILERFSAQQFPDLHSELNLSSLELGDSALYFCASSWTSANTDTQYFGPGTRLTVL.

The CDR3 sequence is CASSVAGQGAQETQYF. The CDR3 coding sequence is TGTGCCAGCAGCGTAGCGGGACAGGGGGCTCAAGAGACCCAGTACTTC. This chain links TRBV9 with TRBJ2-5, with 12 bases lining up with TRBD1. Germline lookup yields CDR1 SGDLS and CDR2 YYNGEE. V was clipped by 0 bases and J by 2 bases; unmatched bases: 2. The CDR3 runs 16 residues.

The rearrangement uses TRBV5-4 and TRBJ2-3; 10 bases match TRBD2. Germline V lookup: CDR1 SGHNT, CDR2 YYREEE (reference sequence). The CDR3 runs 14 residues. V was pared by 1 base and J by 11 bases, with 7 bases of the junction left unmatched. CDR3 protein: CASSLPGTSERQYF. In DNA, the CDR3 is TGTGCCAGCAGCTTGCCCGGGACTAGCGAGAGGCAGTATTTT.

CDR3 sequence: CASSLSSGDQPQHF. CDR3 bases: TGTGCCAGCAGCTTAAGCAGCGGGGACCAGCCCCAGCATTTT. The V call is TRBV7-9, the J call TRBJ1-5, with D perhaps matching TRBD1 (5 bases). Germline V gives CDR1 SEHNR, CDR2 FQNEAQ (reference sequence). The CDR3 extends over 14 amino acids. V lost 2 bases to trimming and J lost 7 bases, with 12 bases between them.